The clone carrying this T cell receptor (beta chain) was recorded once. The source of the sample is a study of Ad26.COV2.S vaccination and SARS-CoV-2 variants. Study-wide context: The donor participated in the COV1001 trial, in its Ad26.COV2.S arm. Donor got 5x10^10 or 1x10^11 viral particles of Ad26.COV2.S.

The treatment: approximately 18 received Ad26.COV2.S at low or high dose, single or two shots; 5 received placebo; per-sample allocation not given. Sample collection was performed on day 63 after the first vaccine or placebo injection. Measured with immunoSEQ multiplex PCR; TCRdb has only the in-frame clones, and not every one. Among some 300,000 clones listed, 85% to 90% were seen once. CDR1 and CDR2 from the germline V gene are SGHTA and FQGNSA. With 5 bases removed from V and 3 bases from J, the gap between germline ends came to 10 bases. CDR3 size: 13 residues. The clonotype originates from a person aged 18-60 years who received the Ad26.COV2.S COVID-19 vaccine or a placebo. V gene TRBV7-2 combines with J gene TRBJ2-5, with D perhaps TRBD1 (6 bases). This specimen was peripheral blood, taken in a trial of Ad26.COV2.S vaccine versus placebo. CDR3 nucleotides: TGTGCCAGCAGCCTAGGACAGAAAGAGACCCAGTACTTC. Encoded protein: CASSLGQKETQYF.